The 22 T cell receptor beta chains given below trace back to one sample, sequenced in a study of post-analysis software for immune sequencing data. General observations from the study: Among roughly 5 TRBV segments more frequent in patients than controls were TRBV5-6, TRBV5-1 and TRBV20-1.

Researchers reported that TCR beta cDNA libraries carried unique molecular identifiers. TCRdb processed the PCR reads anew with MiXCR; each CDR3 protein has one entry. The sample holds about half a million distinct CDR3 sequences, around 36% seen once. Antigens of these TCRs are unknown. Sequencing was performed on blood. The receptor source for this set is a girl younger than 18 with multiple sclerosis.

This clonotype has a handful of counts. This chain links TRBV29-1 with TRBJ2-1; 7 nucleotides align to TRBD2. The CDR3 sequence is 12 residues long. From germline, CDR1 is SQVTM and CDR2 ANQGSEA. The V gene end was trimmed by 7 bases and the J gene end by 8 bases; junction bases not matched to a gene: 8. The CDR3 loop is CSGGGFEDEQFF. In nucleotides, the CDR3 is TGCAGCGGGGGAGGGTTCGAAGATGAGCAGTTCTTC.

The V call is TRBV6-5, the J call TRBJ2-3, with 9 bases aligning to TRBD1. V gave up 5 bases and J gave up 11 bases; unmatched junction bases: 5. This CDR3 is 12 amino acids long. Germline CDR1 and CDR2: MNHEY and SVGAGI. The CDR3 region is CASSRTGERQYF. CDR3 coding DNA: TGTGCCAGCAGTAGGACAGGGGAGAGGCAGTATTTT.

The chain employs TRBV7-8 and TRBJ1-2; maybe TRBD1 (6 bases). Trimming shortened V by 3 bases and J by 5 bases, and 16 bases separated the two germline ends. Germline CDR1 and CDR2: SGHVS and FQNEAQ. CDR3 size: 15 residues. CDR3 loop: CASSLGHRDLYGYTF. DNA for the CDR3: TGTGCCAGCAGCTTGGGCCACAGGGATCTATATGGCTACACCTTC.

The chain carries TRBV20-1 and TRBJ1-6; TRBD1 matches at 11 bases. The CDR3 extends over 16 amino acids. The trim removed 1 base at V and 14 bases at J, leaving 13 bases unmatched. Per the germline V gene, CDR1 is DFQATT and CDR2 is SNEGSKA (reference sequence). CDR3: CSARATDRGLGSSLHF. Written as DNA, the CDR3 is TGCAGTGCTAGAGCAACGGACAGGGGGCTTGGCAGTTCCCTCCACTTT.

This clonotype was picked up a small number of times. The chain has TRBV12-3 or TRBV12-4 and TRBJ1-6, with 8 bases that match TRBD1. This CDR3 is built from 15 residues. J lost 9 bases, V lost 3 bases, and 7 bases had no gene match. CDR3 DNA: TGTGCCAGCAGTTTTCAGGGGGCGGATATTTCACCCCTCCACTTT. Residues: CASSFQGADISPLHF.

This clonotype was observed a handful of times. V is TRBV3-1 and J is TRBJ1-2, with 7 bases fitting TRBD1. V shed 0 bases, J shed 4 bases, and the junction held 8 bases outside the gene matches. Germline V lookup: CDR1 LGHDT, CDR2 YNNKEL (reference sequence). The CDR3 is 16 amino acids. The CDR3 spells CASSQDPGQLRYGYTF. The CDR3, as DNA: TGTGCCAGCAGCCAAGATCCGGGACAGTTACGCTATGGCTACACCTTC.

The V and J genes are TRBV2 and TRBJ2-3; D remains unclear. CDR1 and CDR2 from the germline V gene are SNHLY and FYNNEI. Trimming removed 0 bases at V and 5 bases at J, with 12 bases between. The CDR3 runs to 15 residues. CDR3 in amino acids: CASSEALAWGDTQYF. CDR3 nucleotides: TGTGCCAGCAGTGAAGCGCTTGCCTGGGGAGATACGCAGTATTTT.

This clonotype was observed a few times. In DNA form, the CDR3 reads TGCAGTGCTAGGGAGAGGGGGACAAACTATGGCTACACCTTC. Translated: CSARERGTNYGYTF. V usage is TRBV20-1 and J usage is TRBJ1-2, with D possibly being TRBD1 (6 bases). V was cut by 3 bases and J by 2 bases, with 13 bases left in between. Germline assignment: CDR1 DFQATT and CDR2 SNEGSKA (reference sequence). This CDR3 has 14 amino acids.

The table lists this clonotype with a count of one. This rearrangement joins TRBV2 to TRBJ2-5; 10 bases align to TRBD2. Germline lookup yields CDR1 SNHLY and CDR2 FYNNEI. J gave up 5 bases and V 6 bases, and 9 bases lay outside the gene matches. CDR3 length equals 15 residues. CDR3 amino acids: CASSPLTSGRETQYF. As DNA, the CDR3 is TGTGCCAGCAGCCCCCTGACTAGCGGGCGGGAGACCCAGTACTTC.

This clonotype was counted a few times. The chain uses TRBV20-1 and TRBJ2-3, with D unresolved. The V and J ends lost 0 bases and 3 bases respectively, with 16 bases between them. The CDR3 contains 16 residues. CDR1 and CDR2 from the germline V gene are DFQATT and SNEGSKA (reference sequence). In nucleotides, the CDR3 is TGCAGTGCTAGAGATATGGGTGCGCTAGTAACAGATACGCAGTATTTT. Amino acids: CSARDMGALVTDTQYF.

The table lists this clonotype with a few counts. J is TRBJ2-5 and V is TRBV4-1, with 15 bases identical to TRBD2. This CDR3 has 20 residues. The germline V gene has CDR1 MGHRA and CDR2 YSYEKL. With V trimmed by 0 bases and J by 3 bases, 11 bases remained unmatched. The CDR3 sequence: CASSQDAGLAGGAAEETQYF. The CDR3 coding sequence is TGCGCCAGCAGCCAAGATGCGGGACTAGCGGGGGGTGCGGCCGAAGAGACCCAGTACTTC.

The chain carries TRBV6-5 and TRBJ1-4; D perhaps matches TRBD1 (6 bases). The CDR3 is 15 residues long. The V end lost 4 bases, the J end lost 7 bases, and 16 bases lay between the germline ends. CDR1 and CDR2 (germline): MNHEY, SVGAGI. The CDR3 region is CASSLGGEHGEKLFF. The CDR3 coding sequence is TGTGCCAGCAGTTTGGGGGGCGAGCATGGTGAAAAACTGTTTTTT.

J is TRBJ1-5 and V is TRBV4-1; no definite D call. The CDR3 runs to 14 residues. V lost 4 bases, J lost 5 bases, and 12 bases lay in between. Germline loops: CDR1 MGHRA, CDR2 YSYEKL. The CDR3 sequence is CASSLIVVHQPQHF. CDR3 sequence (DNA): TGCGCCAGCAGCCTGATAGTGGTCCATCAGCCCCAGCATTTT.

The genes are TRBV27 and TRBJ2-3; TRBD2 agrees at 14 bases. V shed 3 bases and J 5 bases; nucleotides not matched to a gene: 4. CDR3 length: 16 residues. Per the germline V gene, CDR1 is MNHEY and CDR2 is SMNVEV (reference sequence). Here the CDR3 reads CASSFSGLAGGDTQYF. The CDR3 bases are TGTGCCAGCAGTTTCTCTGGACTAGCGGGGGGAGATACGCAGTATTTT.

This rearrangement joins TRBV7-8 to TRBJ2-3; TRBD2 agrees at 11 bases. V trimming: 5 bases; J trimming: 4 bases; junction bases outside the gene matches: 11. Per germline, CDR1 SGHVS and CDR2 FQNEAQ. The CDR3 runs 17 residues. The CDR3 protein is CASSHPVNSGGADTQYF. CDR3 coding DNA: TGTGCCAGCAGCCACCCCGTTAATAGCGGGGGGGCAGATACGCAGTATTTT. The whole variable domain, remainder taken from reference TRBV7-8 and TRBJ2-3, is GAGVSQSPRYKVAKRGQDVALRCDPISGHVSLFWYQQALGQGPEFLTYFQNEAQLDKSGLPSDRFFAERPEGSVSTLKIQRTQQEDSAVYLCASSHPVNSGGADTQYFGPGTRLTVL.

V and J are TRBV14 and TRBJ1-1, with D maybe TRBD1 (5 bases). Germline V gene sequence: CDR1 SGHDN, CDR2 FVKESK. CDR3 length: 15 amino acids. Trimming stripped 5 bases from V and 4 bases from J, with 17 bases between. CDR3 DNA: TGTGCCAGCAGCACCCGAATAGGGGTTCCCACTGAAGCTTTCTTT. It encodes CASSTRIGVPTEAFF.

The gene calls are TRBV7-9 and TRBJ1-2; D gene ambiguous. The V gene's germline CDR1 is SEHNR and CDR2 FQNEAQ (reference sequence). V shed 1 base and J shed 8 bases, with 14 bases lying between them. This CDR3 has 14 amino acids. CDR3 bases: TGTGCCAGCAGCTTAGACTGGGAATCGGAAGGCTACACCTTC. The encoded protein is CASSLDWESEGYTF.

The chain couples TRBV4-1 to TRBJ2-2, with D perhaps matching TRBD2 (6 bases). The CDR3 spans 16 residues. V was clipped by 1 base and J by 2 bases, with 11 bases between them. The germline CDR1 and CDR2 sequences are MGHRA and YSYEKL. CDR3 sequence reads: CASSQVPGTNTGELFF. The CDR3 nucleotides read TGCGCCAGCAGCCAAGTCCCCGGGACTAACACCGGGGAGCTGTTTTTT.

The CDR3 region has the DNA TGTGCCAGCAGTCACGGGTCCGTCCACGAGCAGTACTTC. Translation gives CASSHGSVHEQYF. The rearrangement joins TRBV2 to TRBJ2-7; no clear D gene. In germline, CDR1 is SNHLY, CDR2 FYNNEI. The CDR3 is 13 amino acids. Trimming took 5 bases from V and 5 from J, leaving 13 bases between them.

The chain has TRBV6-1 and TRBJ2-7, with a tentative D call TRBD1 (6 bases). The last part of the DNA fits TRBJ2-5 better; the J call may be wrong. The germline V gene encodes CDR1 MNHNS and CDR2 SASEGT. The CDR3 is 17 residues long. The CDR3 region is CASSKIPMRTDRETQYF. The DNA for the CDR3 is TGTGCCAGCAGTAAGATACCCATGAGGACAGACAGGGAGACCCAGTACTTC.

The chain links TRBV5-5 to TRBJ1-4, with 7 bases that match TRBD1. Per germline, CDR1 SGHKS and CDR2 YYEKEE (reference sequence). The CDR3 is 16 residues long. After removal of 4 bases from V and 0 bases from J, the junction contained 6 bases not matched to a gene. The CDR3 loop reads CASSQGTASTNEKLFF. CDR3 sequence (DNA): TGTGCCAGCAGCCAAGGGACAGCCTCAACTAATGAAAAACTGTTTTTT.

The CDR3 DNA reads as TGTGCCAGCAGCTTGACAGGGGTAGATACGCAGTATTTT. This encodes CASSLTGVDTQYF. The chain uses TRBV5-6 and TRBJ2-3; 7 bases agree with TRBD1. The CDR3 is 13 residues long. The germline V gene has CDR1 SGHDT and CDR2 YYEEEE. V lost 1 base to trimming and J lost 5 bases; unmatched junction nucleotides: 1.